This entry concerns a single T cell receptor (beta chain). In the original processing: The assay estimated nucleated cells by amplifying reference gene primers. Method: immunoSEQ multiplex PCR; TCRdb's copy keeps in-frame clones and lacks some. V and J calls and clone size are those listed in that table; D and trimming were worked out from the DNA. The sample shows around 50,000 clones, approximately 88% of them seen only once. Germline CDR1 is MNHEY and CDR2 is SVGAGI. The CDR3 length is 13 residues. The ends were cut back, 6 bases at V and 10 bases at J, with 18 bases in the middle. The data stem from a study of blood T cell repertoires in COVID-19. Looking at the study overall: Sources were T cells, B-cell-depleted T cells, or PBMCs; the material itself was cDNA or gDNA.

The sample consisted of peripheral blood. V gene TRBV6-5 combines with J gene TRBJ1-2; a possible D gene is TRBD1 (6 bases). The clonotype was recovered from a man aged 65 to 79 with acute or convalescent COVID-19. CDR3 sequence: CASSRDTSMVYTF. The CDR3 coding sequence is TGTGCCAGCAGCCGGGACACCTCTATGGTCTACACCTTC.